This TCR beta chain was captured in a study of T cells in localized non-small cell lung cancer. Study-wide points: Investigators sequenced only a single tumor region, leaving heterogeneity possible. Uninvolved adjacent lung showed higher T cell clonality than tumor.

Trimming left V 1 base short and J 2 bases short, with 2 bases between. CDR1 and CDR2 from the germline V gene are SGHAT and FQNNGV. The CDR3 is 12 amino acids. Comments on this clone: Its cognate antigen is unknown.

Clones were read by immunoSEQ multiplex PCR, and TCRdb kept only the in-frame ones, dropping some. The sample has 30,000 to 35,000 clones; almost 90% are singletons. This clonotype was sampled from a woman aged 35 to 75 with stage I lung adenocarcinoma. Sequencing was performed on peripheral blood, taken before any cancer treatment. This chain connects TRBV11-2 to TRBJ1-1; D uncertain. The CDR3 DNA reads TGTGCCAGCAGCTTAGCCAACACTGAAGCTTTCTTT. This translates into CASSLANTEAFF.